The next 28 T cell receptor beta chains were all read from a single sample in a study of T-cell reconstitution after alpha-beta-depleted transplantation in children. Researchers prepared the TCRbeta library using unique molecular identifiers, the study reports. TCRdb analysed the PCR reads with MiXCR anew, one entry per CDR3 protein. The sample holds some 110,000 distinct CDR3 sequences, approximately 10% seen once. The sample here was PBMCs, taken before TCRalphabeta/CD19-depleted stem cell transplant. The source is a boy between 2 and 10 years old with acute lymphoblastic leukemia, due to receive a stem cell transplant.

This clonotype occurred a few times. The chain uses TRBV6-1 and TRBJ2-2; 8 bases map to TRBD2. The CDR3 is 16 residues long. CDR1 and CDR2 (germline): MNHNS, SASEGT. The V gene end was trimmed by 4 bases and the J gene end by 3 bases; junction bases not matched to a gene: 7. CDR3 nucleotide sequence: TGTGCCAGCAGTGGGGGAACGGGGGGGGACACCGGGGAGCTGTTTTTT. Its protein product is CASSGGTGGDTGELFF.

For this clonotype: This could be a read error, since a much larger clone is one nucleotide away. The CDR3 end shows no conserved phenylalanine or tryptophan, and so a read error is likely. The rearrangement uses TRBV6-1 and TRBJ1-1; D is ambiguous. Germline V CDR1 and CDR2: MNHNS, SASEGT. The V end lost 6 bases, the J end lost 1 base, and 12 bases lay between the germline ends. The CDR3 is 14 amino acids. The CDR3 nucleotides read TGTGCCAGCAGCGCTTCTGGAAAGAACACTGAAGCTTTCTGT. Amino acids: CASSASGKNTEAFC.

This clonotype appeared many times. The genes are TRBV5-1 and TRBJ1-1; a weak D match, TRBD1 (6 bases). Per the germline V gene, CDR1 is SGHRS and CDR2 is YFSETQ. Trimming cost V 1 base and J 0 bases, with 10 bases left between them. CDR3 length: 15 residues. The CDR3 spells CASSLTGQLNTEAFF. The DNA of the CDR3 is TGCGCCAGCAGCTTGACGGGACAACTGAACACTGAAGCTTTCTTT.

This clonotype was detected a few times. The genes are TRBV5-1 and TRBJ2-1; 9 nucleotides line up with TRBD2. The CDR3 sequence is 16 residues long. V lost 0 bases and J lost 5; bases outside the gene matches: 6. CDR1 SGHRS and CDR2 YFSETQ come from the germline V gene. The CDR3 is CASSLGPGTSHNEQFF. The CDR3 nucleotides read TGCGCCAGCAGCTTGGGCCCCGGGACTAGCCACAATGAGCAGTTCTTC.

This clonotype has more than one count but fewer than ten. The chain joins TRBV24-1 to TRBJ2-2; D is undetermined. V was shortened by 4 bases and J by 0 bases, with 11 bases between the two germline ends. The CDR3 spans 16 residues. Germline CDR1 is KGHDR and CDR2 is SFDVKD. CDR3 DNA sequence: TGTGCCACCAGTGACTCCGGCCGGCCGAACACCGGGGAGCTGTTTTTT. Protein product: CATSDSGRPNTGELFF.

This clonotype was counted many times. The chain couples TRBV6-2 or TRBV6-3 to TRBJ1-3; D unresolved. This CDR3 is built from 15 residues. The ends were cut back, 2 bases at V and 3 bases at J, with 11 bases in the middle. The V gene's germline CDR1 is MNHEY and CDR2 SVGEGT. CDR3 residues: CASSYGYIIGNTIYF. DNA of the CDR3: TGTGCCAGCAGTTACGGATACATTATTGGAAACACCATATATTTT.

This chain joins TRBV5-1 and TRBJ2-2; D not certain. Trimming shortened V by 0 bases and J by 4 bases, and 7 bases separated the two germline ends. Germline V lookup: CDR1 SGHRS, CDR2 YFSETQ. The length of the CDR3 is 14 residues. The CDR3: CASSLALGTGELFF. The CDR3 nucleotides read TGCGCCAGCAGCTTGGCATTGGGCACCGGGGAGCTGTTTTTT.

This clonotype was seen a few times. The chain recombines TRBV20-1 with TRBJ2-5, with 7 positions matching TRBD2. V was clipped by 1 base and J by 1 base; unmatched bases: 9. CDR3 length: 16 residues. Germline lookup yields CDR1 DFQATT and CDR2 SNEGSKA (reference sequence). CDR3: CSARATTGTIQETQYF. The CDR3 DNA is TGCAGTGCTAGAGCTACCACCGGGACTATCCAAGAGACCCAGTACTTC.

The V and J genes are TRBV2 and TRBJ1-2; possibly TRBD1 for D (5 bases). The CDR3 spans 13 residues. Germline CDR1 and CDR2: SNHLY and FYNNEI. V lost 4 bases and J 4 bases, leaving 10 bases between the germline ends. The CDR3: CASSVAGPYGYTF. DNA for the CDR3: TGTGCCAGCAGTGTTGCAGGGCCCTATGGCTACACCTTC.

This clonotype appeared many times. This chain links TRBV5-1 with TRBJ2-7; tentatively, D is TRBD1 or TRBD2 (5 bases each). The CDR3 has 16 amino acids. Germline CDR1 SGHRS, CDR2 YFSETQ. Trimming cost V 4 bases and J 3 bases, with 20 bases left between them. The chain's CDR3 is CASSKSGALTGYEQYF. In nucleotides, the CDR3 is TGCGCCAGCAGCAAATCCGGGGCCTTAACGGGCTACGAGCAGTACTTC.

This chain links TRBV24-1 with TRBJ2-1; weak D call: TRBD1 (6 bases). The germline V and J ends were trimmed by 0 bases and 6 bases, with 11 bases remaining between them. From germline, CDR1 is KGHDR and CDR2 SFDVKD. This CDR3 has 15 residues. The CDR3 loop reads CATSDLTGSGNEQFF. CDR3 in DNA: TGTGCCACCAGTGATTTGACAGGGTCGGGCAATGAGCAGTTCTTC.

The chain employs TRBV9 and TRBJ2-3; D is uncertain. V shed 4 bases and J shed 1 base, with 7 bases lying between them. The CDR3 has 13 amino acids. In germline, CDR1 is SGDLS, CDR2 YYNGEE. The DNA for the CDR3 is TGTGCCAGCAGCATCACAGGCACAGATACGCAGTATTTT. This gives the protein CASSITGTDTQYF.

This clonotype showed up many times. The chain joins TRBV5-5 to TRBJ2-5; TRBD2 might be the D (5 bases). The CDR3 totals 15 residues. Deletions cut 1 base from V and 1 base from J, with 11 bases between. In germline, CDR1 is SGHKS, CDR2 YYEKEE (reference sequence). CDR3 coding DNA: TGTGCCAGCAGCTTGAAGGGAGTGGGCCAAGAGACCCAGTACTTC. Amino acids: CASSLKGVGQETQYF.

This clonotype appeared a few times. Here the CDR3 reads CASSLGWAYNQPQHF. The CDR3 DNA sequence: TGTGCCAGCAGTTTAGGTTGGGCGTACAATCAGCCCCAGCATTTT. This chain joins TRBV12-3 or TRBV12-4 and TRBJ1-5; D remains ambiguous. CDR3 size: 15 residues. V was shortened by 1 base and J by 3 bases, with 10 bases between the two germline ends.

The chain recombines TRBV18 with TRBJ2-1; D ambiguous. This CDR3 has 12 amino acids. Germline values: CDR1 KGHSH, CDR2 LQKENI. The ends were cut back, 6 bases at V and 3 bases at J, with 6 bases in the middle. CDR3 sequence (DNA): TGTGCCAGCTCTGGGCGCTACAATGAGCAGTTCTTC. Translation: CASSGRYNEQFF.

This clonotype came up a few times. The CDR3 nucleotides are TGTGCCAGCTCAGAGGGTTTGGGATATTACGAGCAGTACTTC. Translated: CASSEGLGYYEQYF. V usage is TRBV7-2 and J usage is TRBJ2-7; perhaps TRBD2 as D (5 bases). The CDR3 runs 14 residues. V was shortened by 8 bases and J by 4 bases, with 18 bases between the two germline ends. Germline values: CDR1 SGHTA, CDR2 FQGNSA. Filled out from reference TRBV7-2 and TRBJ2-7, the complete variable domain reads GAGVSQSPSNKVTEKGKDVELRCDPISGHTALYWYRQSLGQGLEFLIYFQGNSAPDKSGLPSDRFSAERTGGSVSTLTIQRTQQEDSAVYLCASSEGLGYYEQYFGPGTRLTVT.

This sequence joins TRBV7-2 and TRBJ2-2; 8 bases align to TRBD2. Germline V gene data show CDR1 as SGHTA and CDR2 as FQGNSA. V gave up 4 bases and J gave up 6 bases; unmatched junction bases: 13. The CDR3 consists of 17 residues. This CDR3 is CASSYYPRGGTAGELFF. CDR3 bases: TGTGCCAGCAGCTACTACCCTCGGGGGGGAACCGCCGGGGAGCTGTTTTTT.

Only a few counts were recorded for this clonotype. The chain uses TRBV6-5 and TRBJ1-1; 8 bases line up with TRBD1. CDR1 and CDR2 (germline): MNHEY, SVGAGI. The V segment lost 2 bases and the J segment 5 bases; nucleotides outside the gene matches: 4. The CDR3 totals 14 residues. The DNA of the CDR3 is TGTGCCAGCAGTTACGGACAGGGCAGGACTGAAGCTTTCTTT. Its translation is CASSYGQGRTEAFF.

This clonotype showed up just a few times. V gene TRBV5-1 combines with J gene TRBJ2-1; no reliable D call. The V and J ends lost 0 bases and 12 bases respectively, with 7 bases between them. Germline V lookup: CDR1 SGHRS, CDR2 YFSETQ. CDR3 size: 11 residues. CDR3 protein: CASSLGKGQFF. In DNA form, the CDR3 reads TGCGCCAGCAGCTTGGGCAAGGGGCAGTTCTTC.

Ten or more counts support this clonotype. V usage is TRBV2 and J usage is TRBJ2-5; TRBD1 aligns across 10 bases. The CDR3 spans 15 residues. V lost 6 bases to trimming and J lost 5 bases; unmatched junction nucleotides: 9. Germline values: CDR1 SNHLY, CDR2 FYNNEI. DNA of the CDR3: TGTGCCAGCAGACCCCGACAGGGGGCGCGGGAGACCCAGTACTTC. Its translation: CASRPRQGARETQYF.

CDR3 amino acids: CASSFSGRRNTQYF. In DNA form, the CDR3 reads TGTGCCAGCAGCTTTAGCGGGAGGAGGAATACGCAGTATTTT. The chain carries TRBV7-9 and TRBJ2-3; 10 nucleotides match TRBD2. This CDR3 comprises 14 residues. Germline loops: CDR1 SEHNR, CDR2 FQNEAQ (reference sequence). With 3 bases clipped from V and 7 bases from J, the junction kept 4 bases outside the gene matches.

In its sample, this clonotype was seen a few times. This chain joins TRBV5-6 and TRBJ2-7, with D uncertain. This CDR3 region has 12 residues. Germline CDR1 is SGHDT and CDR2 is YYEEEE. The V gene lost 5 bases and the J gene lost 3 bases, with 9 bases spanning the gap. This chain's CDR3 is CASSYRDYEQYF. The CDR3 nucleotides read TGTGCCAGCAGTTATAGAGACTACGAGCAGTACTTC.

CDR3 residues: CASSLMEGFNEKLFF. The CDR3 DNA follows: TGTGCCAGCAGTTTAATGGAAGGGTTTAATGAAAAACTGTTTTTT. The V call is TRBV12-3 or TRBV12-4, the J call TRBJ1-4; D ambiguous. The germline V and J ends were trimmed by 2 bases and 4 bases, with 11 bases remaining between them. The CDR3 runs 15 residues.

This clonotype occurred a few times. This chain links TRBV11-2 with TRBJ2-2; TRBD1 or TRBD2 may be the D gene (6 bases each). CDR3 size: 18 residues. Germline CDR1 SGHAT, CDR2 FQNNGV. Between the trimmed V and J ends, which lost 3 bases and 0 bases, there was a span of 17 bases. CDR3 nucleotides: TGTGCCAGCAGCTTTGGGGGGCGAACCTCAGCGAACACCGGGGAGCTGTTTTTT. It yields the protein CASSFGGRTSANTGELFF.

This rearrangement joins TRBV6-2 or TRBV6-3 to TRBJ2-7; TRBD2 aligns across 13 bases. Germline V CDR1 and CDR2: MNHEY, SVGEGT. The CDR3 has 16 residues. The ends lost 6 bases at V and 2 bases at J; junction bases unmatched: 7. CDR3 protein: CASRGLAGVGPYEQYF. The CDR3 bases are TGTGCCAGCAGAGGACTAGCGGGAGTAGGCCCCTACGAGCAGTACTTC.

The chain carries TRBV28 and TRBJ2-5; 7 bases fit TRBD1. Germline CDR1 MDHEN, CDR2 SYDVKM. This CDR3 has 13 residues. V lost 8 bases and J lost 0; bases outside the gene matches: 3. CDR3 amino acids: CASRGGHQETQYF. The CDR3 coding sequence is TGTGCCAGCCGAGGGGGCCACCAAGAGACCCAGTACTTC. Based on the CDR3 plus reference TRBV28 and TRBJ2-5, the full variable domain is DVKVTQSSRYLVKRTGEKVFLECVQDMDHENMFWYRQDPGLGLRLIYFSYDVKMKEKGDIPEGYSVSREKKERFSLILESASTNQTSMYLCASRGGHQETQYFGPGTRLLVL.

Ten or more counts support this clonotype. This chain connects TRBV3-1 to TRBJ2-1; TRBD1 or TRBD2 may be the D gene (6 bases each). This CDR3 comprises 14 residues. The V end lost 0 bases, the J end lost 9 bases, and 12 bases lay between the germline ends. Germline CDR1 LGHDT, CDR2 YNNKEL (reference sequence). The CDR3 DNA reads as TGTGCCAGCAGCCAAGAGGGGGGCCCCCCTGAGCAGTTCTTC. It codes for CASSQEGGPPEQFF.

This chain joins TRBV10-3 and TRBJ2-2; D is undetermined. CDR3 size: 13 residues. Germline assignment: CDR1 ENHRY and CDR2 SYGVKD. The V gene lost 0 bases and the J gene lost 6 bases, with 5 bases spanning the gap. The CDR3 sequence is CAISESSPGELFF. The CDR3 nucleotides read TGTGCCATCAGTGAGTCATCCCCCGGGGAGCTGTTTTTT.